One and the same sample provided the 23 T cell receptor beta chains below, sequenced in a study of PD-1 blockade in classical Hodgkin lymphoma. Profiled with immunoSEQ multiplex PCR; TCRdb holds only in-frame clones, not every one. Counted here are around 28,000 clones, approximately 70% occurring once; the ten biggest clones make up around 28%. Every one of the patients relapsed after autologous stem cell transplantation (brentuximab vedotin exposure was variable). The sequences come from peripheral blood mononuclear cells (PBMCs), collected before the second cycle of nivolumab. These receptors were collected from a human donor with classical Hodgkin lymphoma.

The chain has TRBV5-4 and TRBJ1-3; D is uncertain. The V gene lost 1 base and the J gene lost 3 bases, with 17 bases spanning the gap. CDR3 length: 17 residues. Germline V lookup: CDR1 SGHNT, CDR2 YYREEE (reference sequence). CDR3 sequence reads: CASSLSRKGVNGNTIYF. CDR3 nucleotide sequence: TGTGCCAGCAGCTTGAGTAGGAAGGGAGTAAATGGAAACACCATATATTTT.

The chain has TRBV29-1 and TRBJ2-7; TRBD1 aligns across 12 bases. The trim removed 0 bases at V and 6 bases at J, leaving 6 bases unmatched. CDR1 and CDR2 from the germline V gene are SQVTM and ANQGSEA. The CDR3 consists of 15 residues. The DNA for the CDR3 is TGCAGCGTTGAAGAGGGGACAGGGGGCTTAGGCGAGCAGTACTTC. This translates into CSVEEGTGGLGEQYF.

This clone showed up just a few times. The CDR3 bases are TGTGCCAGCAGCCAACTGGGGGAAAAACTGTTTTTT. Its translation is CASSQLGEKLFF. V usage is TRBV5-4 and J usage is TRBJ1-4; D not resolved. V was pared by 4 bases and J by 8 bases, with 9 bases between. CDR1 and CDR2 from the germline V gene are SGHNT and YYREEE (reference sequence). There are 12 residues in the CDR3.

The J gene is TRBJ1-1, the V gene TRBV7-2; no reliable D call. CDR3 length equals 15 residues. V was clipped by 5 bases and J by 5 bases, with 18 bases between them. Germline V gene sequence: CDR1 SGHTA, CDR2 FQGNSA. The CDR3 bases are TGTGCCAGCAGCCCTACTCGGCAGACACGTACTGAAGCTTTCTTT. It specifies CASSPTRQTRTEAFF.

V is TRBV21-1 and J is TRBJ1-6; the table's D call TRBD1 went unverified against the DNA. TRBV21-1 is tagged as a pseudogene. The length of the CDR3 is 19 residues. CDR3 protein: CASSKALVRVRMTNSPLHF. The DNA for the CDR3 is TGTGCCAGCAGCAAAGCGCTGGTCAGGGTCCGGATGACTAATTCACCCCTCCACTTT.

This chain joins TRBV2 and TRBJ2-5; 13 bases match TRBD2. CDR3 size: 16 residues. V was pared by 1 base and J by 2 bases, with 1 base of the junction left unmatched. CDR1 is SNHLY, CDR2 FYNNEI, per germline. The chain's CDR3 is CASSEELAGGQETQYF. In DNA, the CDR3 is TGTGCCAGCAGTGAAGAACTAGCGGGAGGGCAAGAGACCCAGTACTTC.

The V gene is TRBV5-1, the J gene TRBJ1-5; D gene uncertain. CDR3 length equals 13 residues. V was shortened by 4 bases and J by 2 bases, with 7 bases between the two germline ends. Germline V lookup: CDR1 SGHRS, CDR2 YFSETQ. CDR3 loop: CASSPLGNQPQHF. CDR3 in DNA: TGCGCCAGCAGCCCGCTTGGCAATCAGCCCCAGCATTTT.

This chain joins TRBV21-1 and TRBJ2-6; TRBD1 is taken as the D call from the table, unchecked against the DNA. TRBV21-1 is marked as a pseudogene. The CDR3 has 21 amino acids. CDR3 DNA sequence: TGTGCCAGCAGCACCGGACAGGGGGGAGCGAGTATGGGATCTGGGGCCAACGTCCTGACTTTC. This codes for CASSTGQGGASMGSGANVLTF.

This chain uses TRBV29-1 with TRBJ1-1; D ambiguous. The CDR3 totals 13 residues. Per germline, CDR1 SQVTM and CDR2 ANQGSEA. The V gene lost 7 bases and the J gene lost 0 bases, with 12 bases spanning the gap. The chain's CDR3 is CSATPRVNTEAFF. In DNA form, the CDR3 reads TGCAGCGCCACCCCACGGGTGAACACTGAAGCTTTCTTT.

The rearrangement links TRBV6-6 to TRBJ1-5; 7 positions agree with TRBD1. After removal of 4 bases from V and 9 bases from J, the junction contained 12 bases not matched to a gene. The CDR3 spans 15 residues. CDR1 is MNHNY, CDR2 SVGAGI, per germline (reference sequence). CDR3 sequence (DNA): TGTGCCAGCAGTTCCCCGAAACAGGGGACGCGGCCCCAGCATTTT. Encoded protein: CASSSPKQGTRPQHF.

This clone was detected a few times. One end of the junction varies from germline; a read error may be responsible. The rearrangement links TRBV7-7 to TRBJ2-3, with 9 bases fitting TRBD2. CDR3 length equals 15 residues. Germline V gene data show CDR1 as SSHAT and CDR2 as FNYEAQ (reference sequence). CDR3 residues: CASSLTSGSTDTQYF. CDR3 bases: TGTGCTAGCAGCTTAACTAGCGGGAGCACAGATACGCAGTATTTT.

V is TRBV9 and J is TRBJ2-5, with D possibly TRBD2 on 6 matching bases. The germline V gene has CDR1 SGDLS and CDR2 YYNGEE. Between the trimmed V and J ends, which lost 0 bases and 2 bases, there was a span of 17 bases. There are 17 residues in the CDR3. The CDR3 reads CASSVGSAGTAQETQYF. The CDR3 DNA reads TGTGCCAGCAGCGTAGGCTCAGCGGGCACGGCACAAGAGACCCAGTACTTC.

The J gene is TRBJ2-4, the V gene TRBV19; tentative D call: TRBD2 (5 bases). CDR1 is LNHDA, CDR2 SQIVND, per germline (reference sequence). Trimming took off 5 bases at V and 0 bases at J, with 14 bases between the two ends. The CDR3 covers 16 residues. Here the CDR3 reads CASSSGAGIAKNIQYF. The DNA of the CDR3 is TGTGCCAGTAGTTCGGGTGCCGGGATAGCCAAAAACATTCAGTACTTC.

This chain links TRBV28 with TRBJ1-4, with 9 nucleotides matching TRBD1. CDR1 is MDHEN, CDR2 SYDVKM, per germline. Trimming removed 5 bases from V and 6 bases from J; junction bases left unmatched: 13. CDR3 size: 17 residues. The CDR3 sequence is CASSTFQWDREDEKLFF. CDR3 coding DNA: TGTGCCAGCAGTACCTTTCAGTGGGACAGGGAGGATGAAAAACTGTTTTTT.

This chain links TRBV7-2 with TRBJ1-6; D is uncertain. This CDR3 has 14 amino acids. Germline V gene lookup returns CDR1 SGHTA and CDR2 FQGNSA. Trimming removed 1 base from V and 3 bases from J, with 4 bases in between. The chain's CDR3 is CASSLVVYNSPLHF. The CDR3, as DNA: TGTGCCAGCAGCTTAGTAGTCTATAATTCACCCCTCCACTTT.

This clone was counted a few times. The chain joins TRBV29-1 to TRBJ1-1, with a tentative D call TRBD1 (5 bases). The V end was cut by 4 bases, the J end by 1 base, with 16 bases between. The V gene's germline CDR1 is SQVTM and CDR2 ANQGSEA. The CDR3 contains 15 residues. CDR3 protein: CSVAGAGKGNTEAFF. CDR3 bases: TGCAGCGTTGCCGGGGCGGGGAAGGGGAACACTGAAGCTTTCTTT.

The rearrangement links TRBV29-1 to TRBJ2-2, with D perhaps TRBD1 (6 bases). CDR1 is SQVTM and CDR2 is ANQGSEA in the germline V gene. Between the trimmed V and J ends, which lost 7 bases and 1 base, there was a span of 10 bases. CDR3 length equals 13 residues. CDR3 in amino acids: CSGSTGNTGELFF. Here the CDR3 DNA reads TGCAGCGGATCGACAGGGAACACCGGGGAGCTGTTTTTT.

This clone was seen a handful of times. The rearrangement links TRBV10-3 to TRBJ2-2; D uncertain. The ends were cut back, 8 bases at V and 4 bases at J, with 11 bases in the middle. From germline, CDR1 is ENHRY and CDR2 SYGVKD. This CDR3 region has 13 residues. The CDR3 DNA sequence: TGTGCCATCTTCAGCCAAAGCACCGGGGAGCTGTTTTTT. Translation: CAIFSQSTGELFF.

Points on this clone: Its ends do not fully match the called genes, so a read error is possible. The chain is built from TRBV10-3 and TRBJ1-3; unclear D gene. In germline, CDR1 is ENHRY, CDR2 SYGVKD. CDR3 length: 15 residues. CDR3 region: CASSYEYSSGNTIYF. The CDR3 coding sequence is TGTGCCAGCAGTTACGAGTACAGCTCTGGAAACACCATATATTTT.

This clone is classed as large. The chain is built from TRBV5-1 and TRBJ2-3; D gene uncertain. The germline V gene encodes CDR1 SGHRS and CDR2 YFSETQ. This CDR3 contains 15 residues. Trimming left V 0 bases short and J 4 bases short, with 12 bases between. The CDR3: CASSLDKVGPDTQYF. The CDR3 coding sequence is TGCGCCAGCAGCTTGGACAAGGTGGGTCCAGATACGCAGTATTTT. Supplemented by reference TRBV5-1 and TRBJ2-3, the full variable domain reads KAGVTQTPRYLIKTRGQQVTLSCSPISGHRSVSWYQQTPGQGLQFLFEYFSETQRNKGNFPGRFSGRQFSNSRSEMNVSTLELGDSALYLCASSLDKVGPDTQYFGPGTRLTVL.

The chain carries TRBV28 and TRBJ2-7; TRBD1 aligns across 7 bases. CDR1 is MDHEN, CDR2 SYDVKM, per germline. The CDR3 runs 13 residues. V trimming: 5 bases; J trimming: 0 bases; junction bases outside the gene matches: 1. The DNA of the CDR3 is TGTGCCAGCAGTAACAGGGGCTCCTACGAGCAGTACTTC. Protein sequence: CASSNRGSYEQYF.

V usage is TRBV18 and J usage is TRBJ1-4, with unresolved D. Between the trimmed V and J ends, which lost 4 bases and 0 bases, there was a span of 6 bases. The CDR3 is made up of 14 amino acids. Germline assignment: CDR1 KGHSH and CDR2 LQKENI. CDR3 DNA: TGTGCCAGCTCACTAACAGCAACTAATGAAAAACTGTTTTTT. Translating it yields CASSLTATNEKLFF.

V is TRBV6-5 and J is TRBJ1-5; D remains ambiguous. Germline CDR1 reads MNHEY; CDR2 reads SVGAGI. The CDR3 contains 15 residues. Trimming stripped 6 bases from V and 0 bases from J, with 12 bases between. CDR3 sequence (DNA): TGTGCCAGCAGACGAGAGTTAAATAGCAATCAGCCCCAGCATTTT. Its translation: CASRRELNSNQPQHF.